Below, 6 T cell receptor beta chains from the same sample are listed, as sequenced in a study of blood T cell repertoires in COVID-19. Clones were sequenced by immunoSEQ multiplex PCR, and TCRdb holds only the in-frame ones, with some missing. This sample yields around 140,000 clones, of which about 90% are seen a single time; around 2.3% belongs to the top ten. The specimen was peripheral blood. The origin of the receptors is a man over 45 with active COVID-19.

The chain's CDR3 is CASSQSISVGANVLTF. The CDR3, as DNA: TGCGCCAGCAGTCAATCAATCAGCGTCGGGGCCAACGTCCTGACTTTC. The chain has TRBV23-1 and TRBJ2-6; D remains unclear. TRBV23-1 carries the ORF label, with uncertain function. This CDR3 has 16 residues. Trimming shortened V by 0 bases and J by 4 bases, and 10 bases separated the two germline ends.

This clone appeared a few times. The chain recombines TRBV5-1 with TRBJ2-7; the D gene is possibly TRBD1 (5 bases). Germline CDR1 SGHRS, CDR2 YFSETQ. The CDR3 covers 15 residues. V was shortened by 7 bases and J by 0 bases, with 17 bases between the two germline ends. The CDR3 spells CASSREGTVSYEQYF. The CDR3 DNA sequence: TGCGCCAGCTCCAGGGAAGGAACAGTCTCCTACGAGCAGTACTTC.

The chain uses TRBV20-1 and TRBJ2-3; D is undetermined. Trimming left V 3 bases short and J 3 bases short, with 10 bases between. The germline gives CDR1 DFQATT, CDR2 SNEGSKA (reference sequence). The CDR3 loop spans 13 amino acids. CDR3 coding DNA: TGCAGTGCTAGTCTACTGGTTACAGATACGCAGTATTTT. It is translated as CSASLLVTDTQYF.

This chain joins TRBV18 and TRBJ1-3; D gene uncertain. V was pared by 2 bases and J by 0 bases, with 17 bases between. The germline V gene encodes CDR1 KGHSH and CDR2 LQKENI. This CDR3 contains 18 residues. CDR3 residues: CASSPTAQSRGSGNTIYF. CDR3 nucleotides: TGTGCCAGCTCACCAACCGCCCAATCGCGGGGCTCTGGAAACACCATATATTTT.

Points on this clone: The same CDR3 arises from other DNA sequences in this sample as well. The chain recombines TRBV7-2 with TRBJ2-7; 7 nucleotides match TRBD2. The CDR3 length is 14 residues. J gave up 3 bases and V 2 bases, and 4 bases lay outside the gene matches. CDR1 and CDR2 from the germline V gene are SGHTA and FQGNSA. The CDR3 is CASSLTGGGYEQYF. CDR3 DNA sequence: TGTGCCAGCAGCTTAACGGGGGGAGGCTACGAGCAGTACTTC.

This sequence joins TRBV20-1 and TRBJ1-6, with D possibly being TRBD1 (6 bases). The V end was cut by 3 bases, the J end by 2 bases, with 14 bases between. Per the germline V gene, CDR1 is DFQATT and CDR2 is SNEGSKA (reference sequence). The CDR3 length is 16 residues. The CDR3 sequence: CSASLGGGTYNSPLHF. CDR3 nucleotide sequence: TGCAGTGCTAGTTTGGGCGGGGGCACCTATAATTCACCCCTCCACTTT.